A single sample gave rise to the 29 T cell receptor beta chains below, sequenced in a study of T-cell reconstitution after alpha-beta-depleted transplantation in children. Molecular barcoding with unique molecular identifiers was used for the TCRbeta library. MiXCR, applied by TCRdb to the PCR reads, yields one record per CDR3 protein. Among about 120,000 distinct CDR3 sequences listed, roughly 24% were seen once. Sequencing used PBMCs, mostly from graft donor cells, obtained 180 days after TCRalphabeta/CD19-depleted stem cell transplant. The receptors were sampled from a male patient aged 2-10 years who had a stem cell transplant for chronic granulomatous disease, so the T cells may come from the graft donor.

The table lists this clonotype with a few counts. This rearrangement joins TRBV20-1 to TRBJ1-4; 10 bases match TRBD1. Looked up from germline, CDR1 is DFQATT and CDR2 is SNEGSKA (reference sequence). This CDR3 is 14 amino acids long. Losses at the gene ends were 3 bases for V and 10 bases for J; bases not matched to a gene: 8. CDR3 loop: CSASPGTGVAKLFF. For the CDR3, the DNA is TGCAGTGCTAGTCCCGGGACAGGGGTCGCAAAACTGTTTTTT.

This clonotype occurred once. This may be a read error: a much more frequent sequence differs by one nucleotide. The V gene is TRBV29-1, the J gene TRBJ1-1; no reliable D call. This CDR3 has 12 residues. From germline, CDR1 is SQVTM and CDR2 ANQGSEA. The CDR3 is CSYGEGGTKAFF. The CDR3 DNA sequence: TGCAGCTACGGGGAGGGAGGCACTAAAGCTTTCTTT.

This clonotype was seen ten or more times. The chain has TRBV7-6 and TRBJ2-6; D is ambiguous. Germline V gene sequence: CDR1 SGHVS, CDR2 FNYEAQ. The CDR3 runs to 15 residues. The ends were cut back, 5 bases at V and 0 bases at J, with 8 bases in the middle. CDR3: CASSQLLSGANVLTF. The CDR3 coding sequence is TGTGCCAGCAGCCAACTGCTCTCTGGGGCCAACGTCCTGACTTTC.

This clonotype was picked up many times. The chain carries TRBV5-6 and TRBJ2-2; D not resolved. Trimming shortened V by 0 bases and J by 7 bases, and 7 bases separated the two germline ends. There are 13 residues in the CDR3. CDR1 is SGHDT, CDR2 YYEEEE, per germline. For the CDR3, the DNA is TGTGCCAGCAGCTTGGTAGACCTCGGGGAGCTGTTTTTT. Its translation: CASSLVDLGELFF.

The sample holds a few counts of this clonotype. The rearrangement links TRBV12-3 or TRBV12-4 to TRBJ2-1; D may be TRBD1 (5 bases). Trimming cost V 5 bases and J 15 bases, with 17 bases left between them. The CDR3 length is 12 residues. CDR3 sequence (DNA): TGTGCCAGCAGTCCTACCAAGGGGCGAGGGTTCTTC. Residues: CASSPTKGRGFF.

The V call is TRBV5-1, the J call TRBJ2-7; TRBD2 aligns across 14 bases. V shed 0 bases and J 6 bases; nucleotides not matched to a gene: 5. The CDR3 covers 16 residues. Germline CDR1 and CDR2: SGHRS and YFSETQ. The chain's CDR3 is CASSLAGLAGVREQYF. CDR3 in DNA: TGCGCCAGCAGCTTGGCGGGACTAGCGGGAGTTCGCGAGCAGTACTTC.

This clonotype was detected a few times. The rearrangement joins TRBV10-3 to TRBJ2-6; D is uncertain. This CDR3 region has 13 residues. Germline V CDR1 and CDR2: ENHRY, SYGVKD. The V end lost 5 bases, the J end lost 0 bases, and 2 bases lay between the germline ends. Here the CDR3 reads CAISSSGANVLTF. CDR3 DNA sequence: TGTGCCATCAGTAGCTCTGGGGCCAACGTCCTGACTTTC.

The CDR3 reads CATRDGTARRAEKLFF. In DNA, the CDR3 is TGTGCCACCAGGGACGGGACGGCCCGTAGAGCTGAAAAACTGTTTTTT. This rearrangement joins TRBV15 to TRBJ1-4, with D maybe TRBD1 (5 bases). This CDR3 spans 16 amino acids. Germline values: CDR1 LNHNV, CDR2 YYDKDF (reference sequence). The ends were cut back, 6 bases at V and 7 bases at J, with 21 bases in the middle.

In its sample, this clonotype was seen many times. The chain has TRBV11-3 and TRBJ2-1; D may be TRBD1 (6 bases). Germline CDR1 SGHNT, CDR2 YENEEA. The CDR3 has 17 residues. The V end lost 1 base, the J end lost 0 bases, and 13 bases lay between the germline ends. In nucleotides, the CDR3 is TGTGCCAGCAGCTTAGCCCGCGAGGGGGTCTCCTACAATGAGCAGTTCTTC. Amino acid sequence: CASSLAREGVSYNEQFF.

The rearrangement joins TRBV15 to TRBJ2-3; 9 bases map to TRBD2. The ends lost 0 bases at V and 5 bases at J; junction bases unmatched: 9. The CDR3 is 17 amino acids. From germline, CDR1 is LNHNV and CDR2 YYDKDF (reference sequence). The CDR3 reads CATSRDLGGRAGDTQYF. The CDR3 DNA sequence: TGTGCCACCAGCAGAGATTTAGGCGGGAGGGCCGGAGATACGCAGTATTTT.

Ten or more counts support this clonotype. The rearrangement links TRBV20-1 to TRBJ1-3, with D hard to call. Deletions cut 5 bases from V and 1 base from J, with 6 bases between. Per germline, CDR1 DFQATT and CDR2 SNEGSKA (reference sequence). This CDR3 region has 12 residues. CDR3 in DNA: TGCAGTGCTTTCGGGTCTGGAAACACCATATATTTT. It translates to CSAFGSGNTIYF.

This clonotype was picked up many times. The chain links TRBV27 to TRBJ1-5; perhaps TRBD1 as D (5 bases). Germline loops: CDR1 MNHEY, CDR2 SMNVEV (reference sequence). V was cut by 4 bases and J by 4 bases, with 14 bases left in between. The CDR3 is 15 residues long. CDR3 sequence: CASSWGTGPNQPQHF. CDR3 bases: TGTGCCAGCAGTTGGGGCACAGGCCCTAATCAGCCCCAGCATTTT.

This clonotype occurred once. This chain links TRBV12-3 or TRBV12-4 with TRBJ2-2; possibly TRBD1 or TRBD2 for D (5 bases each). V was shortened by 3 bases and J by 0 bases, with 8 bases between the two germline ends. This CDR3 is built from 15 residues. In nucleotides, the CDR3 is TGTGCCAGCAGTTTCTGGGGACCGAACACCGGGGAGCTGTTTTTT. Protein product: CASSFWGPNTGELFF.

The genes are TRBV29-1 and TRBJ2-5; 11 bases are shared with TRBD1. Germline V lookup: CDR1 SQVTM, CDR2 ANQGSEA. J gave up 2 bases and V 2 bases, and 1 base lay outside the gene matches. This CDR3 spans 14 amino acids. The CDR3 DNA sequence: TGCAGCGTTGAATGGGACAGGGGGCAAGAGACCCAGTACTTC. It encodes CSVEWDRGQETQYF. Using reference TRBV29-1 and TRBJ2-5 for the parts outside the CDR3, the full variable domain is SAVISQKPSRDICQRGTSLTIQCQVDSQVTMMFWYRQQPGQSLTLIATANQGSEATYESGFVIDKFPISRPNLTFSTLTVSNMSPEDSSIYLCSVEWDRGQETQYFGPGTRLLVL.

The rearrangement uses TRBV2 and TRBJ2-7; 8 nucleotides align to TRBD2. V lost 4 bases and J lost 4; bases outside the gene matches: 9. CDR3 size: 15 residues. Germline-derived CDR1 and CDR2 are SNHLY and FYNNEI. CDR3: CASSVPGKRGYEQYF. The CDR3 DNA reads TGTGCCAGCAGTGTCCCCGGGAAGCGGGGGTACGAGCAGTACTTC.

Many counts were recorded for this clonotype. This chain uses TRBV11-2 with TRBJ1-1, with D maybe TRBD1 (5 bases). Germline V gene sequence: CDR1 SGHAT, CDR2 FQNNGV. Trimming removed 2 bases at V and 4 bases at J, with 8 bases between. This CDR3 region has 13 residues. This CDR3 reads CASSLPQGTEAFF. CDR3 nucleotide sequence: TGTGCCAGCAGCTTACCTCAGGGCACTGAAGCTTTCTTT.

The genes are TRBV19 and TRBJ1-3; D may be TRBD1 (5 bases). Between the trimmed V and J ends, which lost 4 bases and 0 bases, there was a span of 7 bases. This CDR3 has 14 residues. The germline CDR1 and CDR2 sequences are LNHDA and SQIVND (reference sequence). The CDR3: CASSRQLSGNTIYF. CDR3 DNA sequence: TGTGCCAGTAGTAGACAGCTCTCTGGAAACACCATATATTTT.

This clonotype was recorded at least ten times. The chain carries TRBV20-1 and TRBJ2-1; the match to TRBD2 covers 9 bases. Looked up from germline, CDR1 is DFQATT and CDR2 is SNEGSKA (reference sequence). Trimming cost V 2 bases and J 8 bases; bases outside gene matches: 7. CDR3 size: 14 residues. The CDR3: CSARFRSGGYEQFF. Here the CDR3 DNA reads TGCAGTGCTAGATTTCGTAGCGGGGGCTATGAGCAGTTCTTC.

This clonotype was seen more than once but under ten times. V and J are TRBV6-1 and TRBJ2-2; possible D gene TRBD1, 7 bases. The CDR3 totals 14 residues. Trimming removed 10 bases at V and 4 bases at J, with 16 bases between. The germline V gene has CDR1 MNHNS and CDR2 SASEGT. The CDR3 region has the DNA TGTGCCACAGGGGGGATAGGGTTCACCGGGGAGCTGTTTTTT. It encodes CATGGIGFTGELFF.

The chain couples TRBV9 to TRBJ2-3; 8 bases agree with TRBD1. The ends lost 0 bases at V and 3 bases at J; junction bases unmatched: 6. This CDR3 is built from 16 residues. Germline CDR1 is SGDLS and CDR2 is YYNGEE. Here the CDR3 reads CASSVAQGAGTDTQYF. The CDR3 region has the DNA TGTGCCAGCAGCGTAGCCCAGGGGGCCGGAACAGATACGCAGTATTTT. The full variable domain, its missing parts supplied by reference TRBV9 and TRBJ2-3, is DSGVTQTPKHLITATGQRVTLRCSPRSGDLSVYWYQQSLDQGLQFLIQYYNGEERAKGNILERFSAQQFPDLHSELNLSSLELGDSALYFCASSVAQGAGTDTQYFGPGTRLTVL.

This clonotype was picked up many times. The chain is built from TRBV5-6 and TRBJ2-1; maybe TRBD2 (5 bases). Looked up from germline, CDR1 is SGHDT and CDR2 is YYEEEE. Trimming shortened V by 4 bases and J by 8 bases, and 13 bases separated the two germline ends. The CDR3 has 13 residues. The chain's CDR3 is CASSGLPRDEQFF. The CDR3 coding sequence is TGTGCCAGCAGCGGCCTCCCGAGGGATGAGCAGTTCTTC.

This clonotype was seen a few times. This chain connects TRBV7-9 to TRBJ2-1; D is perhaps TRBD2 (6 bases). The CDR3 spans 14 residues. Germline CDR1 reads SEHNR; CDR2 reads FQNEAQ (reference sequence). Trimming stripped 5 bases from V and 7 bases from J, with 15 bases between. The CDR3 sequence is CASSRTGLLNEQFF. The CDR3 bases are TGTGCCAGCAGCCGTACGGGACTCTTAAATGAGCAGTTCTTC.

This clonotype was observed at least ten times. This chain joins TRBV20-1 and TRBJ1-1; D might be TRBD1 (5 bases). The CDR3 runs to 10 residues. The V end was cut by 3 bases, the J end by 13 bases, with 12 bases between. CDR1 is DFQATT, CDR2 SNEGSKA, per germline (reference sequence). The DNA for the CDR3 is TGCAGTGCTAGGGGGGACGTTGGTTTCTTT. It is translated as CSARGDVGFF.

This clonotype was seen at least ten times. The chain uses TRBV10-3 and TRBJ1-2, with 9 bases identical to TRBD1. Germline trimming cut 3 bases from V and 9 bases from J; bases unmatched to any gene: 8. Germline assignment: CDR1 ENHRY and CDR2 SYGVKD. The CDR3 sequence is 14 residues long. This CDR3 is CAISEGNRGHSYTF. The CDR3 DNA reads TGTGCCATCAGTGAAGGAAACAGGGGGCACAGCTACACCTTC.

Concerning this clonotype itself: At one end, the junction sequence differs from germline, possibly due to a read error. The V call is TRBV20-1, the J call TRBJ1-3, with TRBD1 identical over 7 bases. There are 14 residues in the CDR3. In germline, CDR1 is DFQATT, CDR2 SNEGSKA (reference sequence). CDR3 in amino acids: CSARPDRVGTTIYF. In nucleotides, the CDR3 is TGCAGTGCTAGACCAGACAGGGTTGGAACCACCATATATTTT.

The CDR3 protein is CASSSLKGNYNEQFF. The DNA for the CDR3 is TGTGCCAGCAGCTCCCTGAAGGGGAACTACAATGAGCAGTTCTTC. The chain employs TRBV11-2 and TRBJ2-1; perhaps TRBD1 as D (5 bases). Per germline, CDR1 SGHAT and CDR2 FQNNGV. V lost 4 bases to trimming and J lost 3 bases, with 13 bases between them. CDR3 length: 15 residues.

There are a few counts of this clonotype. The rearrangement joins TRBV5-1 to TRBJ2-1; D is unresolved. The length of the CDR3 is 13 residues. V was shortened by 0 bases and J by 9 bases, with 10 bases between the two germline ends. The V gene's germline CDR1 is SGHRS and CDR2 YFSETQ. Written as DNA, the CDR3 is TGCGCCAGCAGCTTGGTTGGCTATTCTGAGCAGTTCTTC. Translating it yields CASSLVGYSEQFF.

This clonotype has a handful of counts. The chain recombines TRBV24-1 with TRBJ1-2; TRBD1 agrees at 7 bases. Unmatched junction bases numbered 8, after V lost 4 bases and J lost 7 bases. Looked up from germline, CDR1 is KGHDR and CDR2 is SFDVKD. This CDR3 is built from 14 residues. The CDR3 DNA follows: TGTGCCACCAGTGACCGAGGACAGGCTAGTGGCTACACCTTC. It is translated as CATSDRGQASGYTF.

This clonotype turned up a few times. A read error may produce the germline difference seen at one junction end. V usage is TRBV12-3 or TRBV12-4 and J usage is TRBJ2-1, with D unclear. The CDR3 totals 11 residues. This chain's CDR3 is CASSLDAEQFF. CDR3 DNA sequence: TGTGCCAGCAGCTTAGACGCTGAGCAGTTCTTC.